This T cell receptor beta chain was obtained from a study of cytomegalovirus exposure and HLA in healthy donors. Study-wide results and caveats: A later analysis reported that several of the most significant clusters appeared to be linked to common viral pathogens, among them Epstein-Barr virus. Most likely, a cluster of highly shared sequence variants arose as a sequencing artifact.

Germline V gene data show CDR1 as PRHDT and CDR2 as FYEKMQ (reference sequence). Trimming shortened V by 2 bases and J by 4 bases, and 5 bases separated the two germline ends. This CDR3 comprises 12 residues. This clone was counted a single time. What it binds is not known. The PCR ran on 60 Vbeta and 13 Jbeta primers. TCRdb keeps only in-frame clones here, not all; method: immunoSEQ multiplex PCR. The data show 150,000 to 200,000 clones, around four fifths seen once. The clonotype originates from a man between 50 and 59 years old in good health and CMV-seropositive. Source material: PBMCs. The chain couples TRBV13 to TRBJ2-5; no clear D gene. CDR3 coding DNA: TGTGCCAGCAGCTTACTCCGAGAGACCCAGTACTTC. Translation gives CASSLLRETQYF.